This note documents a single T cell receptor (beta chain) sequence. Profiled with immunoSEQ multiplex PCR; TCRdb holds only in-frame clones, not every one. The data hold around 320,000 clones, with approximately 86% observed a single time. The data were taken from a study of blood T cell repertoires in COVID-19. Whole-study context: Nucleic acid was either cDNA or gDNA, and it came from T cells, B-cell-depleted T cells, or PBMCs.

The CDR3 length is 14 residues. V shed 7 bases and J shed 1 base, with 10 bases lying between them. CDR1 and CDR2 (germline): MNHEY, SMNVEV (reference sequence). The chain couples TRBV27 to TRBJ1-4; tentatively, D is TRBD1 (5 bases). This receptor was identified in a man aged 18 to 30 with active or convalescent COVID-19. Sequenced sample: peripheral blood. The CDR3 loop is CASTSGLTNEKLFF. The CDR3 bases are TGTGCCAGCACCTCAGGGTTAACTAATGAAAAACTGTTTTTT.